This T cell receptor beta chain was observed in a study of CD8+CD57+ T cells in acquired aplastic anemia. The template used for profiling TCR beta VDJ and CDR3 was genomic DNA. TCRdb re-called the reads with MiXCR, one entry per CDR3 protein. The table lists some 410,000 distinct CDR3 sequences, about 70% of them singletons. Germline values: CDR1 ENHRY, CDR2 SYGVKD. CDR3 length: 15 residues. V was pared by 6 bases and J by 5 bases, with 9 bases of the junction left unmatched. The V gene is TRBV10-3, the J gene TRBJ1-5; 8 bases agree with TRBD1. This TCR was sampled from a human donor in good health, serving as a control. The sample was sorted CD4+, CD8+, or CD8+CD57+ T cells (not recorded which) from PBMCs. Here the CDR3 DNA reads TGTGCCATCAGATTCGGACAGGGAGGGGATCAGCCCCAGCATTTT. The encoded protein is CAIRFGQGGDQPQHF.